This note documents a single T cell receptor beta chain sequence. Random hexamers were used to reverse transcribe the RNA input (about 0.5 to 1 ug). An immunoSEQ multiplex PCR generated amplified TCR beta CDR3 products spanning 54 Vbeta and 13 Jbeta. TCRdb reanalysed the immunoSEQ multiplex PCR reads using MiXCR and keeps one entry per CDR3 protein. The table records over 100,000 distinct CDR3 sequences, 96% of them present only once. The sample belongs to a study of CD8 T cells in Susac syndrome. About the study: At the time of blood draw, patients with Susac syndrome were therapy-naive, receiving corticosteroids, or receiving intravenous immunoglobulin alone.

CDR1 and CDR2 (germline): MNHEY, SMNVEV (reference sequence). This CDR3 spans 16 amino acids. J lost 2 bases, V lost 7 bases, and 8 bases had no gene match. Blood CD8+ and CD4+ T cells underwent high-throughput TCR beta sequencing. Negative isolation yielded CD4+ and CD8+ T cells, and FACS enriched TEMRA cells. The sequenced material came from CD4+ T cells from PBMCs. This TCR came from a human donor with Susac syndrome. The chain recombines TRBV27 with TRBJ2-6; 7 bases line up with TRBD1. CDR3 amino acids: CASTPRQGTGANVLTF. The CDR3 nucleotides read TGTGCCAGCACCCCGAGACAGGGAACTGGGGCCAACGTCCTGACTTTC.